This passage covers 6 T cell receptor beta chains from one sample sequenced in a study of T cell responses to AZD1222 COVID-19 vaccine. Sequencing used immunoSEQ multiplex PCR; TCRdb keeps in-frame clones, though not all of them. The table has more than 110,000 clones, about nine tenths seen once. The sequencing used peripheral blood, collected on day 0 of AZD1222 vaccination. Receptors were obtained from an adult in good health.

The chain combines TRBV7-8 with TRBJ2-7; 9 positions agree with TRBD2. This CDR3 region has 17 residues. V shed 5 bases, J shed 3 bases, and the junction held 14 bases outside the gene matches. The germline gives CDR1 SGHVS, CDR2 FQNEAQ. In DNA form, the CDR3 reads TGTGCCAGCAGCCCGGTGCTAGCGGGATCGACTGACTACGAGCAGTACTTC. This gives the protein CASSPVLAGSTDYEQYF.

The chain has TRBV27 and TRBJ2-3; TRBD2 matches at 9 bases. The CDR3 is made up of 16 amino acids. From germline, CDR1 is MNHEY and CDR2 SMNVEV (reference sequence). Germline trimming cut 8 bases from V and 7 bases from J; bases unmatched to any gene: 16. Here the CDR3 reads CASGDSSSGTMHTQYF. Written as DNA, the CDR3 is TGTGCCAGCGGGGACTCGTCTAGCGGGACTATGCATACGCAGTATTTT.

The CDR3 DNA follows: TGTGCCAGCTCAACAGGGAATTCACCCCTCCACTTT. Protein product: CASSTGNSPLHF. The chain has TRBV7-9 and TRBJ1-6, with a weak D call TRBD1 (6 bases). The V end lost 8 bases, the J end lost 7 bases, and 9 bases lay between the germline ends. The CDR3 is 12 residues long. Germline CDR1 SEHNR, CDR2 FQNEAQ (reference sequence).

This chain uses TRBV2 with TRBJ2-7; TRBD1 might be the D (6 bases). The CDR3 consists of 12 residues. Between the trimmed V and J ends, which lost 10 bases and 0 bases, there was a span of 10 bases. The germline V gene has CDR1 SNHLY and CDR2 FYNNEI. The CDR3 protein is CATGQNSYEQYF. CDR3 bases: TGTGCCACCGGACAGAACTCCTACGAGCAGTACTTC.

This clone came up once. This chain links TRBV5-6 with TRBJ2-7; TRBD1 matches at 10 bases. After removal of 0 bases from V and 1 base from J, the junction contained 1 base not matched to a gene. Germline CDR1 and CDR2: SGHDT and YYEEEE. The CDR3 length is 15 residues. In DNA form, the CDR3 reads TGTGCCAGCAGCTTGGGACAGGGGGCTTCCTACGAGCAGTACTTC. This sequence encodes CASSLGQGASYEQYF.

In its sample, this clone was seen once. V usage is TRBV28 and J usage is TRBJ2-7, with a possible D match to TRBD2 (5 bases). The germline gives CDR1 MDHEN, CDR2 SYDVKM. This CDR3 has 10 residues. Trimming took 10 bases from V and 4 from J, leaving 8 bases between them. This CDR3 reads CATSGYEQYF. CDR3 sequence (DNA): TGTGCCACCTCGGGATACGAGCAGTACTTC.